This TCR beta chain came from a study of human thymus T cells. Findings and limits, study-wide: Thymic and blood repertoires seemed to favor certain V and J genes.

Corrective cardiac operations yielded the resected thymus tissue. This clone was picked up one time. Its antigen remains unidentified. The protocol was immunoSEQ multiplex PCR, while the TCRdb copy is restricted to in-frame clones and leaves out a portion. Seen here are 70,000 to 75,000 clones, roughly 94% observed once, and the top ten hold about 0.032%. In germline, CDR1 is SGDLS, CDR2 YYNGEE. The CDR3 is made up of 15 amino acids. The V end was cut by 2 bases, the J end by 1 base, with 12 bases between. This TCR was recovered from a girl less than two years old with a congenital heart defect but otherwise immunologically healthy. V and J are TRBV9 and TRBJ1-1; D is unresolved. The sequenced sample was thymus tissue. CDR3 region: CASSVSFGQNTEAFF. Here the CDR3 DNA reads TGTGCCAGCAGCGTCTCCTTTGGCCAGAACACTGAAGCTTTCTTT.